Shown below are 32 T cell receptor beta chains from a single sample sequenced in a study of T cells expressing NK-cell markers. Each CDR3 protein gets one entry in TCRdb, which reprocessed the 5' RACE reads and gives no DNA. The sample totals fewer than 200,000 distinct CDR3 sequences; its top ten clones hold about 18%. Sequenced: blood T cells: a sorted CD56 or NKG2C T cell subset, CD4+ or CD8+ T cells, or bulk PBMC T cells (not recorded which). These TCRs come from a woman aged 18 to 75 in good health.

The chain uses TRBV20-1 and TRBJ2-1; absent DNA, TCRdb's TRBD2 call cannot be checked. The germline gives CDR1 DFQATT, CDR2 SNEGSKA (reference sequence). CDR3 length: 18 residues. This chain's CDR3 is CSARGTSGVGSSYNEQFF.

This chain connects TRBV6-5 to TRBJ1-1; TCRdb designates TRBD1, a call that cannot be tested without DNA. The germline V gene encodes CDR1 MNHEY and CDR2 SVGAGI. The length of the CDR3 is 15 residues. This CDR3 is CASSFDRVKSPEAFF.

The CDR3 sequence: CASSLEGQAYEQYF. The chain is built from TRBV5-1 and TRBJ2-7; TCRdb names TRBD1, which stays unverified in the absence of DNA. Germline CDR1 is SGHRS and CDR2 is YFSETQ. CDR3 length equals 14 residues.

The chain carries TRBV4-1 and TRBJ2-6; checking the TCRdb D call of TRBD1 is not possible without DNA. The V gene's germline CDR1 is MGHRA and CDR2 YSYEKL. The CDR3 has 22 amino acids. CDR3 sequence: CASSHGNSQGKGILGGANVLTF.

The V and J genes are TRBV7-8 and TRBJ2-1; as DNA is missing, the TRBD2 call by TCRdb cannot be tested. The CDR3 is 15 residues long. From germline, CDR1 is SGHVS and CDR2 FQNEAQ. Here the CDR3 reads CASSTRLARNNEQFF.

J is TRBJ2-1 and V is TRBV12-3 or TRBV12-4. The CDR3 runs to 15 residues. The chain's CDR3 is CASSFSGSSYNEQFF.

The chain recombines TRBV14 with TRBJ2-2; TCRdb designates TRBD2, a call that cannot be tested without DNA. The germline CDR1 and CDR2 sequences are SGHDN and FVKESK. CDR3 length: 15 residues. CDR3: CASSQGRTSTGELFF.

V usage is TRBV5-8 and J usage is TRBJ1-5; no DNA is available, so the TRBD1 call from TCRdb remains unchecked. Germline-derived CDR1 and CDR2 are SGHTS and YDEGEE. CDR3 size: 11 residues. CDR3 sequence reads: CASSLTGPQHF.

The V call is TRBV7-9, the J call TRBJ1-1; TCRdb names TRBD1, which stays unverified in the absence of DNA. Germline-derived CDR1 and CDR2 are SEHNR and FQNEAQ (reference sequence). The CDR3 is 14 residues long. The CDR3 here is CASTPSAQNTEAFF.

The chain joins TRBV5-1 to TRBJ2-7; there is no DNA to check the TCRdb D call of TRBD2. Germline loops: CDR1 SGHRS, CDR2 YFSETQ. The CDR3 loop spans 15 amino acids. The CDR3 sequence is CASTTRTSGIYEQYF.

V gene TRBV20-1 combines with J gene TRBJ2-3; TCRdb lists TRBD2, though no DNA is available to test this call. CDR1 is DFQATT, CDR2 SNEGSKA, per germline (reference sequence). This CDR3 is built from 17 residues. The CDR3 protein is CSAIPGTSGGGTDTQYF.

CDR3 loop: CASKPGQGPYEQYF. The chain is built from TRBV6-1 and TRBJ2-7; the D call of TRBD1 rests on TCRdb alone, since no DNA is present to check it. Germline CDR1 is MNHNS and CDR2 is SASEGT. The CDR3 covers 14 residues.

This chain's CDR3 is CASSPPSIEANYGYTF. The rearrangement uses TRBV18 and TRBJ1-2. The CDR3 runs 16 residues. Germline V gene sequence: CDR1 KGHSH, CDR2 LQKENI.

This chain links TRBV12-3 or TRBV12-4 with TRBJ2-1; TCRdb's D call, TRBD1, is unchecked because there is no DNA. There are 13 residues in the CDR3. CDR3 residues: CASRDRHYNEQFF.

V is TRBV5-1 and J is TRBJ1-2; TCRdb designates TRBD1, a call that cannot be tested without DNA. CDR1 is SGHRS and CDR2 is YFSETQ in the germline V gene. CDR3 length: 13 residues. The CDR3 region is CASSLLGAVGYTF.

V and J are TRBV7-8 and TRBJ1-5. The germline V gene has CDR1 SGHVS and CDR2 FQNEAQ. CDR3 length: 15 amino acids. The CDR3 here is CASSRSEDSNQPQHF.

The CDR3: CASSESGGADTQYF. The J gene is TRBJ2-3, the V gene TRBV6-1; TCRdb calls TRBD1, which cannot be checked without DNA. The CDR3 contains 14 residues. Germline CDR1 reads MNHNS; CDR2 reads SASEGT.

The chain has TRBV7-9 and TRBJ1-1; there is no DNA to check the TCRdb D call of TRBD1. Germline V gives CDR1 SEHNR, CDR2 FQNEAQ (reference sequence). This CDR3 spans 16 amino acids. This chain's CDR3 is CASSLNYWTGNTEAFF.

The chain couples TRBV29-1 to TRBJ2-7. This CDR3 region has 12 residues. CDR1 and CDR2 from the germline V gene are SQVTM and ANQGSEA. CDR3 region: CSVVGQPYEQYF.

V gene TRBV4-2 combines with J gene TRBJ1-4. CDR1 and CDR2 from the germline V gene are LGHNA and YNFKEQ. This CDR3 spans 15 amino acids. CDR3 loop: CASSRSAGSNEKLFF.

The rearrangement links TRBV20-1 to TRBJ1-2. The CDR3 sequence is 11 residues long. Germline assignment: CDR1 DFQATT and CDR2 SNEGSKA (reference sequence). This chain's CDR3 is CSAYNNYGYTF.

This sequence joins TRBV20-1 and TRBJ1-5. Germline V gene sequence: CDR1 DFQATT, CDR2 SNEGSKA (reference sequence). This CDR3 comprises 14 residues. This chain's CDR3 is CSASGEYSNQPQHF.

The chain employs TRBV6-5 and TRBJ2-5; TCRdb's assignment of TRBD1 cannot be checked, as there is no DNA. The CDR3 has 15 amino acids. Germline lookup yields CDR1 MNHEY and CDR2 SVGAGI. This CDR3 is CASSLDRGNQETQYF.

The CDR3 sequence is CSASVGTSYNSPLHF. The chain combines TRBV20-1 with TRBJ1-6. The CDR3 contains 15 residues. Germline CDR1 and CDR2: DFQATT and SNEGSKA (reference sequence).

This chain uses TRBV5-5 with TRBJ2-5; with no DNA, the TCRdb D assignment of TRBD1 cannot be verified. CDR3 size: 17 residues. Germline CDR1 reads SGHKS; CDR2 reads YYEKEE (reference sequence). The CDR3: CASSSGGTGGSQETQYF.

The chain's CDR3 is CASSLASSSYNEQFF. V gene TRBV5-1 combines with J gene TRBJ2-1. The CDR3 length is 15 residues. The germline V gene has CDR1 SGHRS and CDR2 YFSETQ.

The rearrangement joins TRBV15 to TRBJ2-5; TCRdb names TRBD2, which stays unverified in the absence of DNA. This CDR3 is built from 16 residues. In germline, CDR1 is LNHNV, CDR2 YYDKDF (reference sequence). Here the CDR3 reads CATSRDRLAGPETQYF.

The chain recombines TRBV7-8 with TRBJ2-7; without DNA, the TCRdb call of TRBD1 cannot be checked. The CDR3 consists of 15 residues. From germline, CDR1 is SGHVS and CDR2 FQNEAQ. The CDR3 sequence is CASSLRTGGRYEQYF.

The chain joins TRBV4-1 to TRBJ2-4; without DNA, the TCRdb call of TRBD2 cannot be checked. The CDR3 consists of 17 residues. The germline gives CDR1 MGHRA, CDR2 YSYEKL. The CDR3 loop reads CASSQDWESTAKNIQYF.

The rearrangement joins TRBV5-1 to TRBJ2-2; TCRdb designates TRBD1, a call that cannot be tested without DNA. Germline CDR1 is SGHRS and CDR2 is YFSETQ. The CDR3 length is 16 residues. The CDR3 reads CASSSDGGRDTGELFF.

This chain connects TRBV7-2 to TRBJ2-7; the TCRdb D gene call, TRBD2, has no DNA to confirm it. The CDR3 is 17 amino acids. From germline, CDR1 is SGHTA and CDR2 FQGNSA. This CDR3 is CASSRRSASGRNDRQYF.

This rearrangement joins TRBV5-1 to TRBJ2-7; checking the TCRdb D call of TRBD1 is not possible without DNA. The CDR3 sequence is 15 residues long. Germline CDR1 SGHRS, CDR2 YFSETQ. The CDR3: CASSFGDRGSYEQYF.